The rows below give T cell receptor beta chains drawn from one sample of a study of cytomegalovirus exposure and HLA in healthy donors. The protocol was immunoSEQ multiplex PCR, while the TCRdb copy is restricted to in-frame clones and leaves out a portion. Of about 350,000 clones in the sample, about 85% were seen once. Sample: PBMCs. The source of these receptors is a woman aged 25-40 years in good health and CMV-seropositive. The CDR3 runs from the conserved cysteine through the conserved F or W. Fields, in order: clone size, J gene, D gene, V gene, CDR3 DNA, CDR3 protein. D genes are given only for firm matches. Size is omitted from some rows. Given values are once, few, many or a class for expanded clones.

clone size: few
J gene: TRBJ2-4
D gene: -
V gene: TRBV5-1
CDR3 DNA: TGCGCCAGCAGCTTGCAGGAGGCCAAAAACATTCAGTACTTC
CDR3 protein: CASSLQEAKNIQYF

clone size: -
J gene: TRBJ1-1
D gene: -
V gene: TRBV5-6
CDR3 DNA: TGTGCCAGCAGCCGTCGGGACACGGTTCCTGAAGCTTTCTTT
CDR3 protein: CASSRRDTVPEAFF

clone size: -
J gene: TRBJ1-1
D gene: -
V gene: TRBV7-3
CDR3 DNA: TGTGCCAGCAGCATTGGACTGCTCACTGAAGCTTTCTTT
CDR3 protein: CASSIGLLTEAFF

clone size: -
J gene: TRBJ1-1
D gene: TRBD1
V gene: TRBV18
CDR3 DNA: TGTGCCAGCTCACTGACCGGGACAGGGGGCTTAACTGAAGCTTTCTTT
CDR3 protein: CASSLTGTGGLTEAFF

clone size: few
J gene: TRBJ2-7
D gene: -
V gene: TRBV5-4
CDR3 DNA: TGTGCCAGCAGCTTGAGTGGCCTGGAGCAGTACTTC
CDR3 protein: CASSLSGLEQYF

clone size: -
J gene: TRBJ2-3
D gene: -
V gene: TRBV6-1
CDR3 DNA: TGTGCCAGCAGTGAAGGGGTGGGCATTGATACGCAGTATTTT
CDR3 protein: CASSEGVGIDTQYF

clone size: -
J gene: TRBJ2-2
D gene: -
V gene: TRBV19
CDR3 DNA: TGTGCCAGTAGTACCCGGGCGCCGAAGAACACCGGGGAGCTGTTTTTT
CDR3 protein: CASSTRAPKNTGELFF

clone size: -
J gene: TRBJ1-5
D gene: -
V gene: TRBV2
CDR3 DNA: TGTGCCAGCAGTCCTGGACGACCCCAGCATTTT
CDR3 protein: CASSPGRPQHF

clone size: -
J gene: TRBJ1-4
D gene: -
V gene: TRBV6-5
CDR3 DNA: TGTGCCAGCAGGGGTGGACCGATCAGGGGTGAAAAACTGTTTTTT
CDR3 protein: CASRGGPIRGEKLFF

clone size: -
J gene: TRBJ1-1
D gene: -
V gene: TRBV4-2
CDR3 DNA: TGTGCCAGCAGCCAAGATATAGGACCGAACACTGAAGCTTTCTTT
CDR3 protein: CASSQDIGPNTEAFF

clone size: -
J gene: TRBJ1-2
D gene: -
V gene: TRBV14
CDR3 DNA: TGTGCCAGCAGCCAAGGATCAGGGCACTATGGCTACACCTTC
CDR3 protein: CASSQGSGHYGYTF

clone size: -
J gene: TRBJ2-4
D gene: -
V gene: TRBV2
CDR3 DNA: TGTGCCCCACCCCCCGAGGCCGGGAGCATTCAGTACTTC
CDR3 protein: CAPPPEAGSIQYF

clone size: -
J gene: TRBJ2-7
D gene: TRBD1
V gene: TRBV27
CDR3 DNA: TGTGCCAGCAGTCTGACAGGGTCCTACGAGCAGTACTTC
CDR3 protein: CASSLTGSYEQYF

clone size: -
J gene: TRBJ2-7
D gene: -
V gene: TRBV18
CDR3 DNA: TGTGCCAGCTCACCACCGACGGCCTACGAGCAGTACTTC
CDR3 protein: CASSPPTAYEQYF

clone size: few
J gene: TRBJ2-5
D gene: -
V gene: TRBV4-3
CDR3 DNA: TGCGCCAGCAGCCAAGAGGGGCCGGGAAACCAAGAGACCCAGTACTTC
CDR3 protein: CASSQEGPGNQETQYF

clone size: -
J gene: TRBJ1-3
D gene: -
V gene: TRBV30
CDR3 DNA: TGTGCCCGAGGGTCGAGCTCTGGAAACACCATATATTTT
CDR3 protein: CARGSSSGNTIYF

clone size: -
J gene: TRBJ1-1
D gene: -
V gene: TRBV27
CDR3 DNA: TGTGCCAGCAGTACCCGACGGAGTGAAGCTTTCTTT
CDR3 protein: CASSTRRSEAFF

clone size: -
J gene: TRBJ2-7
D gene: -
V gene: TRBV15
CDR3 DNA: TGTGCCACCAGCAGAGACAGGGGTTTCGACGAGCAGTACTTC
CDR3 protein: CATSRDRGFDEQYF

clone size: -
J gene: TRBJ2-7
D gene: TRBD1
V gene: TRBV11-2
CDR3 DNA: TGTGCCAGCAGCCCGGACAGGGGGCCTTCCTACGAGCAGTACTTC
CDR3 protein: CASSPDRGPSYEQYF

clone size: -
J gene: TRBJ2-2
D gene: -
V gene: TRBV7-9
CDR3 DNA: TGTGCCAGCAGCGGGAGGCGAGGGGCGGAGAACACCGGGGAGCTGTTTTTT
CDR3 protein: CASSGRRGAENTGELFF

clone size: -
J gene: TRBJ2-5
D gene: TRBD2
V gene: TRBV7-9
CDR3 DNA: TGTGCCAGCAGCTTAGGTACCGGGACTAGGGGCAAGGAGACCCAGTACTTC
CDR3 protein: CASSLGTGTRGKETQYF

clone size: -
J gene: TRBJ2-5
D gene: -
V gene: TRBV27
CDR3 DNA: TGTGCCAGCAGGCCTGCAACCTTACAGTCGACCCAGTACTTC
CDR3 protein: CASRPATLQSTQYF

clone size: -
J gene: TRBJ1-4
D gene: TRBD1
V gene: TRBV9
CDR3 DNA: TGTGCCAGCAGTCCCCGGGGGGGGGACAGGCTTAATGAAAAACTGTTTTTT
CDR3 protein: CASSPRGGDRLNEKLFF

clone size: -
J gene: TRBJ1-1
D gene: -
V gene: TRBV6-6
CDR3 DNA: TGTGCCGGTGGATTTGGCACTGAAGCTTTCTTT
CDR3 protein: CAGGFGTEAFF

clone size: once
J gene: TRBJ1-1
D gene: -
V gene: TRBV4-3
CDR3 DNA: TGCGCCAGCAGCCAAAGGGATCCTGATTCTGCTTTCTTT
CDR3 protein: CASSQRDPDSAFF

clone size: -
J gene: TRBJ1-1
D gene: -
V gene: TRBV15
CDR3 DNA: TGTGCCACCAGCAGATCCCGGCACGTCATGAACACTGAAGCTTTCTTT
CDR3 protein: CATSRSRHVMNTEAFF

clone size: -
J gene: TRBJ1-1
D gene: -
V gene: TRBV6-5
CDR3 DNA: TGTGCCAGCAGACTCGTTGGTTACACTGAAGCTTTCTTT
CDR3 protein: CASRLVGYTEAFF

clone size: few
J gene: TRBJ1-1
D gene: -
V gene: TRBV5-4
CDR3 DNA: TGTGCCAGCAGCTTGAGTGGCAGGGTCGCTTTCTTT
CDR3 protein: CASSLSGRVAFF

clone size: -
J gene: TRBJ2-7
D gene: TRBD2
V gene: TRBV10-3
CDR3 DNA: TGTGCCATCAGTGGTAGCGGGAGTGTTGACGAGCAGTACTTC
CDR3 protein: CAISGSGSVDEQYF

clone size: -
J gene: TRBJ1-5
D gene: -
V gene: TRBV28
CDR3 DNA: TGTGCCAGCAGTCCATTAATGGGTGGGGACAATCAGCCCCAGCATTTT
CDR3 protein: CASSPLMGGDNQPQHF

clone size: -
J gene: TRBJ2-2
D gene: TRBD2
V gene: TRBV4-1
CDR3 DNA: TGCGCCAGCAGCCAAGTAGTTAGCGGGGGCAGGGGGGAGCTGTTTTTT
CDR3 protein: CASSQVVSGGRGELFF